These T cell receptor beta chains were read from a single sample in a study of regulatory T cells in long-lasting Graves disease. TCRdb analysed the multiplex PCR reads with MiXCR anew, one entry per CDR3 protein. The table shows about 220,000 distinct CDR3 sequences, with approximately 18% occurring only once. The data also belong to a second study, concerning T cells in Graves' hyperthyroidism and ophthalmopathy.

This sample comprised peripheral blood mononuclear cells (PBMCs), obtained at new diagnosis, from a patient treated with antithyroid drugs. The receptors were sampled from a woman between 25 and 40 years old with Graves disease. Both conserved end residues are part of each CDR3. The order of the fields is J gene, D gene, clone size, V gene, CDR3 DNA, CDR3 protein. D genes are given only for firm matches. The listing skips clone size in some rows; elsewhere it reads once, few, many or a size class.

TRBJ2-5	TRBD2	few	TRBV5-1	TGCGCCAGCAGCCCCGCGGGGGGACAAGAGACCCAGTACTTC	CASSPAGGQETQYF
TRBJ1-4	TRBD1	many	TRBV29-1	TGCAGCGCGGCCGGGACAGGGAGTTCAACTAATGAAAAACTGTTTTTT	CSAAGTGSSTNEKLFF
TRBJ2-3	NA	many	TRBV7-2	TGTGCCAGCAGCTCACAGGGAGGGGGGGAGACGCAGTATTTT	CASSSQGGGETQYF
TRBJ1-1	NA	many	TRBV14	TGTGCCAGCAGCCAAGTTGGGTCCCGAAGGGCTTTCTTT	CASSQVGSRRAFF
TRBJ1-1	NA	many	TRBV20-1	TGCAGTGCGTCCCGGGAGGGGGTGAACACTGAAGCTTTCTTT	CSASREGVNTEAFF
TRBJ1-2	TRBD1	many	TRBV4-1	TGCGCCAGCAGCCAAGATATAGGACAGGGGGCGCAAACTGGAGGCTACACCTTC	CASSQDIGQGAQTGGYTF
TRBJ2-2	NA	many	TRBV12-3/TRBV12-4	TGTGCCAGCAGTTTAGGGGGTACGGGGACCGGGGAGCTGTTTTTT	CASSLGGTGTGELFF
TRBJ1-1	NA	many	TRBV28	TGTGCCAGCAGTAAACAGGGAGGCACTGAAGCTTTCTTT	CASSKQGGTEAFF
TRBJ1-2	NA	few	TRBV2	TGTGCCAGCAGTGGGACAGCTGGATCCCGAAACTATGGCTACACCTTC	CASSGTAGSRNYGYTF
TRBJ2-1	TRBD1	few	TRBV20-1	TGCAGTGCTAGAGTGGGGTGGACTGCTGACAGGGGGAATCGTCTGTACAATGAGCAGTTCTTC	CSARVGWTADRGNRLYNEQFF
TRBJ2-5	TRBD2	many	TRBV7-9	TGTGCCAGCAGCCCGAGAGGGACTAGCGTAGAAGAGACCCAGTACTTC	CASSPRGTSVEETQYF
TRBJ2-3	TRBD2	many	TRBV27	TGTGCCAGCAGTTTAAGTGCCCTACGACTAGCGGGAGGGTTAGTAGATACGCAGTATTTT	CASSLSALRLAGGLVDTQYF
TRBJ2-1	NA	many	TRBV5-1	TGCGCCAGCAGCTTGGTTAACCCTTCATACAATGAGCAGTTCTTC	CASSLVNPSYNEQFF
TRBJ1-2	NA	many	TRBV20-1	TGCAGTGTTAGGGACTATGGCTACACCTTC	CSVRDYGYTF
TRBJ2-5	NA	NA	TRBV28	TGTGCCAGCAGTTTAACGGGAGCCCGAGGTACATGGGAGACCCAGTACTTC	CASSLTGARGTWETQYF
TRBJ1-1	TRBD1	few	TRBV5-6	TGTGCCAGCAGCCGTAGACAGGGGGGCTTCTACGGCACTGAAGCTTTCTTT	CASSRRQGGFYGTEAFF
TRBJ1-6	TRBD1	many	TRBV12-3/TRBV12-4	TGTGCCAGCAGCCTAGCCGGGACAGTTTATTCACCCCTCCACTTT	CASSLAGTVYSPLHF
TRBJ1-1	NA	few	TRBV11-2	TGTGCCAGCAGCTCCAGTGGGCAGGTGAACACTGAAGCTTTCTTT	CASSSSGQVNTEAFF
TRBJ1-2	NA	many	TRBV30	TGTGCCTGGAGTGGATTAAGGAGGTCGGGAGGCTACACCTTC	CAWSGLRRSGGYTF
TRBJ2-3	NA	many	TRBV27	TGTGCCAGCAAGATATGGGACATGGGGGAAGATACGCAGTATTTT	CASKIWDMGEDTQYF
TRBJ2-7	NA	many	TRBV12-3/TRBV12-4	TGTGCCAGCAGTAGCCTAGGGGGGACCCTACTTTGGGAGCAGTACTTC	CASSSLGGTLLWEQYF
TRBJ1-2	NA	NA	TRBV5-6	TGTGCCAGCAGCTTGGTAGGGGGCTATGGCTACACCTTC	CASSLVGGYGYTF
TRBJ1-5	NA	many	TRBV6-1	TGTGCCAGCAGTGAACCTGGGATTAGCAATCAGCCCCAGCATTTT	CASSEPGISNQPQHF
TRBJ2-4	NA	many	TRBV5-1	TGCGCCAGCAGCTTGGGGGACACTTCCAAAAACATTCAGTACTTC	CASSLGDTSKNIQYF
TRBJ1-2	TRBD1	many	TRBV29-1	TGCAGCGGGGACAGGGGAGACTATGGCTACACCTTC	CSGDRGDYGYTF
TRBJ1-2	TRBD1	NA	TRBV18	TGTGCCAGCTCACCTTCCCCGACAGGGAATAATGGCTACACCTTC	CASSPSPTGNNGYTF
TRBJ2-7	TRBD2	many	TRBV29-1	TGCAGCGTTGGTAGGTCTAGCGGGAGTCGTTTCACCTACGAGCAGTACTTC	CSVGRSSGSRFTYEQYF
TRBJ2-1	TRBD2	many	TRBV24-1	TGTGCCACCAGGACCGGGACTAGCGGGAGCAATGAGCAGTTCTTC	CATRTGTSGSNEQFF
TRBJ1-1	NA	many	TRBV10-2	TGCGCCAGCAGTGAGTCGGTAGGGACTCAGGCTTTCTTT	CASSESVGTQAFF
TRBJ2-5	NA	NA	TRBV11-2	TGTGCCAGCAGCCAGGGGGGGCCAGAGACCCAGTACTTC	CASSQGGPETQYF
TRBJ2-7	TRBD1	many	TRBV12-3/TRBV12-4	TGTGCCAGCAGTCCTCTTCTGGGACAGGGCTATTACGAGCAGTACTTC	CASSPLLGQGYYEQYF
TRBJ1-2	TRBD1	many	TRBV28	TGTGCCAGCAGCCCTCCGGACAGGAACTATGGCTACACCTTC	CASSPPDRNYGYTF
TRBJ1-2	TRBD1	many	TRBV20-1	TGCAGTGCCCTCGACAGGGAGGAGGATGGCTACACCTTC	CSALDREEDGYTF
TRBJ1-1	NA	few	TRBV7-9	TGTGCCAGCAGCCAAACAGGGACCAGCACTGAAGCTTTCTTT	CASSQTGTSTEAFF
TRBJ1-1	TRBD1	many	TRBV30	TGTGCCTGTCCTGGGACAGATGCCCTGAACACTGAAGCTTTCTTT	CACPGTDALNTEAFF
TRBJ1-1	NA	NA	TRBV10-2	TGCGCCAGCAGTGAGCCGGGACCTAAGAACACTGAAGCTTTCTTT	CASSEPGPKNTEAFF
TRBJ2-3	TRBD2	few	TRBV6-5	TGTGCCAGCAGTTACTCCGGACTAGCGGAGACAGATACGCAGTATTTT	CASSYSGLAETDTQYF
TRBJ1-4	TRBD1	NA	TRBV20-1	TGCAGTGCTAGGGGGACAGGCCTTAATGAAAAACTGTTTTTT	CSARGTGLNEKLFF
TRBJ1-5	TRBD1	few	TRBV6-2/TRBV6-3	TGTGCCAGCAGGACTGCCGGGACAGGGGGCAATCAGCCCCAGCATTTT	CASRTAGTGGNQPQHF
TRBJ2-7	TRBD2	many	TRBV29-1	TGCAGCGTTGGAATGCGGGGGGCTTCCTACGAGCAGTACTTC	CSVGMRGASYEQYF
TRBJ2-5	TRBD2	few	TRBV13	TGTGCCAGCAGCTCCACCCTACTAGCGGGGGGGCTTGAGACCCAGTACTTC	CASSSTLLAGGLETQYF
TRBJ2-3	TRBD1	many	TRBV20-1	TGCAGTGCTTCCGGGACAGGGGGCTTGGATACGCAGTATTTT	CSASGTGGLDTQYF
TRBJ1-6	TRBD1	many	TRBV28	TGTGCCAGCAGCCGGGGACAGGCAACGACACCCCTCCACTTT	CASSRGQATTPLHF
TRBJ2-3	NA	many	TRBV7-2	TGTGCCAGCAGCCCCGGGTTAACAGATACGCAGTATTTT	CASSPGLTDTQYF
TRBJ1-6	NA	few	TRBV5-4	TGTGCCAGCAGCGCCTACAGGGTTGGGTCACCCCTCCACTTT	CASSAYRVGSPLHF
TRBJ2-2	NA	many	TRBV12-3/TRBV12-4	TGTGCCAGCAGTCCAGAGGGGCCGGGCACCGGGGAGCTGTTTTTT	CASSPEGPGTGELFF
TRBJ2-7	NA	many	TRBV2	TGTGCCAGCAGTGTTAACAGGTTATCCTACGAGCAGTACTTC	CASSVNRLSYEQYF
TRBJ2-1	TRBD1	NA	TRBV28	TGTGCCAGCAACCCGGGGGACAGGGACTACAATGAGCAGTTCTTC	CASNPGDRDYNEQFF
TRBJ2-4	NA	NA	TRBV19	TGTGCCAGTAGTATAGGGAGTCAAAACATTCAGTACTTC	CASSIGSQNIQYF
TRBJ1-4	NA	NA	TRBV24-1	TGTGCCACCAGTGATTCCGGGGCCGAAAAACTGTTTTTT	CATSDSGAEKLFF
TRBJ2-7	TRBD2	NA	TRBV11-2	TGTGCCAGCAGCCCCATAGCGGGTAACCCCTACGAGCAGTACTTC	CASSPIAGNPYEQYF
TRBJ2-2	TRBD1	many	TRBV6-1	TGTGCCAGCAGTAATACAGGGGGGCGCGGGGAGCTGTTTTTT	CASSNTGGRGELFF
TRBJ1-6	NA	many	TRBV10-3	TGTGCCATCAGTGAGTCAAGGGTCCTCTATAATTCACCCCTCCACTTT	CAISESRVLYNSPLHF
TRBJ1-5	TRBD1	many	TRBV2	TGTGCCGGCCAGCAGGGGGGCCTCAATCAGCCCCAGCATTTT	CAGQQGGLNQPQHF
TRBJ1-6	TRBD1	NA	TRBV7-9	TGTGCCAGCAACACAGGGGGAGGTTCACCCCTCCACTTT	CASNTGGGSPLHF
TRBJ2-7	NA	many	TRBV7-9	TGTGCCAGCAGCTTAGGGAGGACTTCCTACGAGCAGTACTTC	CASSLGRTSYEQYF
TRBJ1-5	NA	few	TRBV7-3	TGTGCCAGCTGCCAGGCGGGCAATCAGCCCCAGCATTTT	CASCQAGNQPQHF
TRBJ2-1	NA	NA	TRBV7-9	TGTGCCAGCAGCTTAGACCAGAATGAGCAGTTCTTC	CASSLDQNEQFF
TRBJ2-7	TRBD2	NA	TRBV28	TGTGCCAGCAGTCCTTGGACTAGCGGGCCTTACGAGCAGTACTTC	CASSPWTSGPYEQYF
TRBJ2-7	TRBD2	NA	TRBV6-5	TGTGCCAGCAGTTACTTCGGGAGGGACGAGCAGTACTTC	CASSYFGRDEQYF